This TCR beta chain was captured by sequencing in a study of blood T cells in healthy people across ages. Overall study results and limits: Older individuals had lower TCR beta diversity per million T cells (the decline was roughly linear).

A second roughly 6 to 12 cycle PCR used barcoded and J-beta primers. TCRdb passed the 5' RACE reads through MiXCR, listing each CDR3 protein once. Here the sample spans over a million distinct CDR3 sequences, around 39% being singletons. Comment on this clonotype: Its antigen is unidentified.

The CDR3 totals 15 residues. From germline, CDR1 is MGHRA and CDR2 YSYEKL. This chain joins TRBV4-1 and TRBJ2-1, with D maybe TRBD1 (5 bases). TRBJ2-7 matches the DNA end more closely, so the J call is doubtful. The sequenced sample was blood. The receptor's source is a woman younger than 30 in good health. The CDR3 region is CASSQVVGQTYEQYF. In DNA form, the CDR3 reads TGCGCCAGCAGCCAAGTCGTGGGGCAAACCTACGAGCAGTACTTC.